Listed here is a single T cell receptor beta chain. Its antigen is not known. The record originates from a study of T cell responses to AZD1222 COVID-19 vaccine. Sequenced by immunoSEQ multiplex PCR; TCRdb stores in-frame clones only, minus some. The sample comprises 65,000 to 80,000 clones, around 87% of which are singletons, and roughly 24% rests with the top ten. General study findings and limits: Clonal diversity was possibly underestimated, and white British individuals and females predominated among donors. Spike-spanning, vaccine-associated CD4 TCRs were dominant at 160-218 and 743-854. Increased Spike-specific TCR breadth and depth were observed after two AZD1222 doses. Repertoires were obtained only post-peak T cell response.

The receptor was derived from an adult in good health. The sample consisted of peripheral blood, taken on day 0 of AZD1222 vaccination.

This CDR3 is CASSLRLYSNQPQHF. The CDR3 bases are TGTGCCAGCAGCTTACGACTTTATAGCAATCAGCCCCAGCATTTT. The rearrangement joins TRBV7-2 to TRBJ1-5; D is undetermined. In germline, CDR1 is SGHTA, CDR2 FQGNSA. The ends were cut back, 2 bases at V and 0 bases at J, with 8 bases in the middle. The CDR3 is 15 residues long.